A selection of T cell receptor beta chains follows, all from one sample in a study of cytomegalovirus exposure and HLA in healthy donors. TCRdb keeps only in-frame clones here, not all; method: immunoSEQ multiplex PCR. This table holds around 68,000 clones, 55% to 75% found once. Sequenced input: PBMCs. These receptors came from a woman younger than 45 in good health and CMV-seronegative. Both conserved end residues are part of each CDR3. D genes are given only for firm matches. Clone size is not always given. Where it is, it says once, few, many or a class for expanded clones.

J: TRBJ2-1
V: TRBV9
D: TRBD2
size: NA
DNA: TGTGCCAGCATCCCCGGTAGCGGGGGTACTTACAATGAGCAGTTCTTC
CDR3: CASIPGSGGTYNEQFF

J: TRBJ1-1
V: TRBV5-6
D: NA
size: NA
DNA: TGTGCCAGCAGCTTACTTAACAGGGAGAACACTGAAGCTTTCTTT
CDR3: CASSLLNRENTEAFF

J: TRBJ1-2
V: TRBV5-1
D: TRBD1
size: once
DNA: TGCGCCAGCAGCTCTATAGAGGGGGCGAAAGGCTACACCTTC
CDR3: CASSSIEGAKGYTF

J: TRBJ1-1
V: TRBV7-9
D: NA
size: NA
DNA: TGTGCCAGCAGCTTGACAGTGAACACTGAAGCTTTCTTT
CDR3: CASSLTVNTEAFF

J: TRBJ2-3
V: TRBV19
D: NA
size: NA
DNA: TGTGCCAGTAGTATACTGCAGGGGTCAGATACGCAGTATTTT
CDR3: CASSILQGSDTQYF

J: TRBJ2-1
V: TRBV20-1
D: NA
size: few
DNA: TGCAGGGCAGGGGGGCTTAGTGAGCAGTTCTTC
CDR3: CRAGGLSEQFF

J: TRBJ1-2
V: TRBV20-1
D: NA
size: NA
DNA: TGCAGTGCTGGCAGGGAGGGTGGCTACACCTTC
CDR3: CSAGREGGYTF

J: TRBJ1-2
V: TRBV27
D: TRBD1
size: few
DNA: TGTGCCAGCAGTTTTCAGGACAGGGGGTTATGGGGCTACACCTTC
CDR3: CASSFQDRGLWGYTF

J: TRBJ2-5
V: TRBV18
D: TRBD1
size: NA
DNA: TGTGCCAGCTCACCGGGACAGGGAGAGACCCAGTACTTC
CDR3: CASSPGQGETQYF

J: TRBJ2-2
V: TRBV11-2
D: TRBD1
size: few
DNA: TGTGCCAGCAGGTCAAAAGGGCAGGGGGCGTCCGGGGAGCTGTTTTTT
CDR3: CASRSKGQGASGELFF

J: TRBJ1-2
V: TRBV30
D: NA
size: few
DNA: TGTGCCTGGAGTGGAGGGCGGCTGCTAAGGAGCTACACCTTC
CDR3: CAWSGGRLLRSYTF

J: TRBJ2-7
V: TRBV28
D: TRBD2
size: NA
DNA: TGTGCCAGCAGTTATCGCGGGGGGGCCGTATACGAGCAGTACTTC
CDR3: CASSYRGGAVYEQYF

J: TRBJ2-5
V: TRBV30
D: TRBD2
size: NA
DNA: TGTGCCTGCACTCACGAGGGACTAGCACTGGAGACCCAGTACTTC
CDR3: CACTHEGLALETQYF

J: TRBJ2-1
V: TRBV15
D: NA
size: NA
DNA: TGTGCCACCAGCAGAGGGCAGACTCTCTACAATGAGCAGTTCTTC
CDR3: CATSRGQTLYNEQFF

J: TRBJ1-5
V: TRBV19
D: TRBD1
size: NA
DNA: TGTGCCAGCGCACGGACAGGGTGGAATCAGCCCCAGCATTTT
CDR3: CASARTGWNQPQHF

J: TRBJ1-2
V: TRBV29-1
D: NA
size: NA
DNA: TGCAGCGGGGCGGGCAACTATGGCTACACCTTC
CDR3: CSGAGNYGYTF

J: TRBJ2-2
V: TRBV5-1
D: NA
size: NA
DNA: TGCGCCAGCAGCTTGTTGGGGCTACCTAACACCGGGGAGCTGTTTTTT
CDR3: CASSLLGLPNTGELFF

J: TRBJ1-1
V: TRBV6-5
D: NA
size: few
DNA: TGTGCCAGCAGGATGGGAGGACAAAGGACTGAAGCTTTCTTT
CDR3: CASRMGGQRTEAFF

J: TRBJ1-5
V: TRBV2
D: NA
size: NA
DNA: TGTGCCAGCAGGGATGACATTAGCAATCAGCCCCAGCATTTT
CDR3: CASRDDISNQPQHF

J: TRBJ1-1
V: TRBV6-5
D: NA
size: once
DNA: TGTGCCAGCAGCTGGCCCGGGACTGGGTCTTTCTTT
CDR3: CASSWPGTGSFF

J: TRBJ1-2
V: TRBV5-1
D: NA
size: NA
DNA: TGCGCCAGCAGCTCCGGACAGCCGGGTCCAGGCCACTATGGCTACACCTTC
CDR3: CASSSGQPGPGHYGYTF

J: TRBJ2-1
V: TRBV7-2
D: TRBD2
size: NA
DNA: TGTGCCAGCAGCTTAGATTCCGACGCGGGGGGCCATGAGCAGTTCTTC
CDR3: CASSLDSDAGGHEQFF